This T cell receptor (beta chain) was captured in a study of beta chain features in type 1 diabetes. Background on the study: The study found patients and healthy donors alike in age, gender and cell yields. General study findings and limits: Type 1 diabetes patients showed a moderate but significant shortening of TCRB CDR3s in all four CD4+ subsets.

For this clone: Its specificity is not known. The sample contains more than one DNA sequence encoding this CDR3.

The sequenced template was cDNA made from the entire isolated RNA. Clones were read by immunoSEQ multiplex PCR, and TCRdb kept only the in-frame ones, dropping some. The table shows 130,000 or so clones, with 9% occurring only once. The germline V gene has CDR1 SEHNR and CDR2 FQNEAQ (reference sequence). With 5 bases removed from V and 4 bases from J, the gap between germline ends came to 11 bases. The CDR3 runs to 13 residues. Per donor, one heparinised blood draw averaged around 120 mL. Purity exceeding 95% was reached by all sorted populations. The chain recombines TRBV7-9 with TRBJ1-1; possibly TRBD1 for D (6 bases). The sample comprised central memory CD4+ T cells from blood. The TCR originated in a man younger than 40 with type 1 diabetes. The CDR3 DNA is TGTGCCAGCAGCCTCCAGGGGAGCACTGAAGCTTTCTTT. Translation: CASSLQGSTEAFF.